The rows below give T cell receptor beta chains drawn from one sample of a study of blood T cells in healthy people across ages. TCRdb reprocessed the 5' RACE reads with MiXCR, giving one entry per CDR3 protein. The table includes 1,100,000 or so distinct CDR3 sequences, 45% detected once. Sequencing used blood. The receptors originated from a woman in her sixties or seventies in good health. The CDR3 runs from the conserved cysteine through the conserved F or W. The D gene is left open where the match is weak. For some rows the clone size is stated as once, few or many, or as a class when expanded; others skip it.

d_call	v_call	clone_size	j_call	cdr3_aa	cdr3_nt
.	TRBV4-2	.	TRBJ1-6	CASSQEVRMGWNSPLHF	TGTGCCAGCAGCCAAGAAGTGCGTATGGGGTGGAATTCACCCCTCCACTTT
TRBD1	TRBV20-1	.	TRBJ2-3	CSARGQGATDTQYF	TGCAGTGCCCGGGGACAGGGGGCCACAGATACGCAGTATTTT
.	TRBV6-2/TRBV6-3	few	TRBJ2-1	CASGSRGGDNEQFF	TGTGCCAGCGGTTCTCGTGGAGGGGACAATGAGCAGTTCTTC
TRBD2	TRBV10-3	.	TRBJ2-1	CAIRGAGGPDHEQFF	TGTGCCATCAGGGGAGCGGGAGGGCCGGACCATGAGCAGTTCTTC
TRBD2	TRBV12-3/TRBV12-4	few	TRBJ2-1	CASSLAILAGVYNEQFF	TGTGCCAGCAGTTTAGCGATCCTAGCGGGAGTTTACAATGAGCAGTTCTTC
.	TRBV6-4	.	TRBJ1-2	CASRPGPRDYGYTF	TGTGCCAGCAGGCCCGGTCCCAGAGACTATGGCTACACCTTC
TRBD2	TRBV25-1	.	TRBJ2-1	CASSAPGLAGAGEQFF	TGTGCCAGCAGTGCACCGGGACTAGCGGGAGCCGGTGAGCAGTTCTTC
.	TRBV4-2	.	TRBJ2-5	CASSREATGSQETQYF	TGTGCCAGCAGCCGGGAAGCGACAGGTTCACAAGAGACCCAGTACTTC
.	TRBV2	.	TRBJ2-4	CASRSGTWIQYF	TGTGCCAGCAGATCCGGGACTTGGATTCAGTACTTC
TRBD1	TRBV2	few	TRBJ2-2	CASRTDRGRSGELFF	TGTGCCAGCCGAACCGACAGGGGGCGAAGCGGGGAGCTGTTTTTT
TRBD2	TRBV27	.	TRBJ2-5	CASSLAGAVQETQYF	TGTGCCAGCAGTTTGGCGGGAGCGGTCCAAGAGACCCAGTACTTC
.	TRBV29-1	.	TRBJ2-1	CSVLGNEQIF	TGCAGCGTTTTAGGAAATGAGCAGATCTTC
TRBD2	TRBV20-1	.	TRBJ2-1	CSARDPRTSGYNEQFF	TGCAGTGCTAGAGATCCGAGGACTAGCGGGTACAATGAGCAGTTCTTC
TRBD1	TRBV7-8	.	TRBJ2-5	CVSSLRDRGLETQYF	TGTGTCAGCAGCTTAAGGGACAGGGGTTTAGAGACCCAGTACTTC
TRBD1	TRBV12-3/TRBV12-4	.	TRBJ2-7	CAGSKGGQGIDEQYF	TGTGCCGGTTCTAAGGGGGGACAGGGCATCGACGAGCAGTACTTC
TRBD2	TRBV3-1	.	TRBJ2-3	CASSRGGSADTQYF	TGTGCCAGCAGCCGGGGCGGGAGCGCAGATACGCAGTATTTT
.	TRBV5-1	.	TRBJ1-5	CASSFAPGVGNQPQHF	TGCGCCAGCAGCTTCGCCCCGGGGGTGGGCAATCAGCCCCAGCATTTT
TRBD2	TRBV4-2	.	TRBJ2-7	CASSQDPGLAGGGTYNEQYF	TGTGCCAGCAGCCAAGACCCGGGACTAGCGGGAGGGGGCACCTACAATGAGCAGTACTTC
TRBD2	TRBV24-1	.	TRBJ2-1	CATGPSSSGRVLNEQFF	TGTGCCACCGGCCCCTCTAGTAGCGGGAGGGTATTGAATGAGCAGTTCTTC
TRBD1	TRBV20-1	.	TRBJ2-3	CSAPGQGATDTQYF	TGCAGTGCACCCGGGCAGGGGGCGACAGATACGCAGTATTTT
TRBD1	TRBV11-2	few	TRBJ2-4	CASSLDRGLNIQYF	TGTGCCAGCAGCTTAGACAGGGGGTTGAACATTCAGTACTTC
TRBD2	TRBV5-1	.	TRBJ2-3	CASSLGLAIPTDTQYF	TGCGCCAGCAGCTTGGGACTAGCTATCCCCACAGATACGCAGTATTTT
TRBD1	TRBV20-1	.	TRBJ2-3	CSARGIVRTGDTQYF	TGCAGTGCTAGAGGAATTGTAAGGACAGGCGATACGCAGTATTTT
.	TRBV7-2	few	TRBJ1-5	CASSLDSPGSNQPQHF	TGTGCCAGCAGCCTGGACAGTCCGGGATCAAATCAGCCCCAGCATTTT
.	TRBV30	few	TRBJ1-6	CAWTSRRGGGSPLHF	TGTGCCTGGACCTCACGACGGGGGGGCGGATCACCCCTCCACTTT
.	TRBV3-1	.	TRBJ1-2	CASSQEVDYSNYGYTF	TGTGCCAGCAGCCAAGAAGTGGATTACTCTAACTATGGCTACACCTTC
.	TRBV20-1	few	TRBJ2-7	CSASALVSPYEQYF	TGCAGTGCTAGCGCCCTCGTTTCCCCCTACGAGCAGTACTTC
TRBD2	TRBV7-2	.	TRBJ2-7	CASSLTGLAGIPNYEQYF	TGTGCCAGCAGCCTAACGGGACTAGCGGGTATTCCGAATTACGAGCAGTACTTC
.	TRBV6-1	.	TRBJ1-1	CATDSNTEAFF	TGTGCCACCGATTCGAACACTGAAGCTTTCTTT
.	TRBV25-1	few	TRBJ1-2	CASSAEPGSYGYTF	TGTGCCAGCAGTGCCGAACCGGGCTCCTATGGCTACACCTTC
.	TRBV7-9	once	TRBJ2-1	CASSYPGAGSHYNEQFF	TGTGCCAGCAGCTACCCTGGGGCCGGATCTCACTACAATGAGCAGTTCTTC
TRBD1	TRBV7-9	.	TRBJ1-2	CASSTDRDHGYTF	TGTGCCAGCAGCACGGACAGGGACCATGGCTACACCTTC
.	TRBV6-2/TRBV6-3	.	TRBJ2-7	CASRTYRSPEEYF	TGTGCCAGCAGGACCTACAGGAGTCCGGAAGAGTACTTC
TRBD2	TRBV20-1	.	TRBJ2-1	CSASLGLAGNNEQFF	TGCAGTGCTAGCTTGGGACTAGCGGGGAACAATGAGCAGTTCTTC
.	TRBV15	.	TRBJ1-2	CATSRGARQFNYGYTF	TGTGCCACCAGCAGAGGGGCCCGACAGTTTAACTATGGCTACACCTTC
TRBD1	TRBV6-5	once	TRBJ2-1	CASSYSQGGSIGGEQFF	TGTGCCAGCAGTTACTCTCAAGGGGGCTCTATTGGCGGTGAGCAGTTCTTC
TRBD1	TRBV19	.	TRBJ2-5	CASSPLMDRAWNEQYF	TGTGCCAGTAGTCCATTGATGGACAGGGCTTGGAATGAGCAGTACTTC
TRBD1	TRBV29-1	.	TRBJ2-3	CSVDSQGGTDTQYF	TGCAGCGTTGATTCCCAGGGGGGCACAGATACGCAGTATTTT
.	TRBV20-1	.	TRBJ2-4	CSAFLKGLNIQYF	TGCAGTGCTTTCCTCAAAGGGTTAAACATTCAGTACTTC
TRBD2	TRBV7-8	few	TRBJ2-1	CASSLPRFRSSGSYNEQFF	TGTGCCAGCAGCTTACCCCGGTTTCGTTCTAGCGGGAGTTACAATGAGCAGTTCTTC
TRBD1	TRBV12-3/TRBV12-4	.	TRBJ2-5	CASRPGQGLETQYF	TGTGCCAGCAGGCCCGGACAGGGCTTGGAGACCCAGTACTTC
.	TRBV24-1	once	TRBJ2-7	CATSDFFGREQYF	TGTGCCACCAGTGATTTTTTTGGGCGCGAGCAGTACTTC
.	TRBV7-8	.	TRBJ2-1	CASSHREYNEQFF	TGTGCCAGCAGCCACAGGGAATACAATGAGCAGTTCTTC